The clone carrying this TCR beta chain was recorded many times. The data are from a study of human T cells and chemical hapten exposure. Study-wide background: Upper back patch tests used 0.01% DPC, scored after 6 days.

This sample's time point: patch test 1, 2 weeks after DPC sensitization. Treatment of the sample: therapeutic diphenylcyclopropenone sensitization with weekly scalp DPC. Blood was collected ahead of every patch test applied. MiXCR, applied by TCRdb to the RACE reads, yields one record per CDR3 protein. Among about 380,000 distinct CDR3 sequences, around 4.8% were seen once, and the ten largest hold about 2.1%. The CDR3 covers 16 residues. V lost 3 bases, J lost 4 bases, and 19 bases lay in between. The clonotype was recovered from a woman aged 45-60 years with alopecia areata. Some clones in this sample may be carry-over from other donors' samples. Sequences were derived from whole blood, sampled in connection with sensitization to the hapten diphenylcyclopropenone (DPC). The gene calls are TRBV12-3 or TRBV12-4 and TRBJ2-7; either TRBD1 or TRBD2 may supply D (5 bases each). This CDR3 is CASSFGTLDPVYEQYF. The CDR3 DNA is TGTGCCAGCAGTTTCGGGACCCTTGACCCAGTGTACGAGCAGTACTTC.